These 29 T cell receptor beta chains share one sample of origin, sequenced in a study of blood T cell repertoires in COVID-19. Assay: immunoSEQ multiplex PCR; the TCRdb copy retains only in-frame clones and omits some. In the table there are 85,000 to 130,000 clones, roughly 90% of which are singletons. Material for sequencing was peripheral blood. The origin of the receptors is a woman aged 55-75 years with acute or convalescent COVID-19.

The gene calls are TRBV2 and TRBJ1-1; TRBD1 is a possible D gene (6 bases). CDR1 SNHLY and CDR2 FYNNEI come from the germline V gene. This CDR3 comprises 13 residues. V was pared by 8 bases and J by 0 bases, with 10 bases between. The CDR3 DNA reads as TGTGCCAGCGTCGACAGGATGAACACTGAAGCTTTCTTT. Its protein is CASVDRMNTEAFF.

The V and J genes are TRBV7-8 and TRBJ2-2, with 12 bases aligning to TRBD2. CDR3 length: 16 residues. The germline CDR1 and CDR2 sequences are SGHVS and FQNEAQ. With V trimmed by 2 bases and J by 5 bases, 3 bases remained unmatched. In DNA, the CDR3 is TGTGCCAGCAGCTTAAGGACTAGCGGGGCAACCGGGGAGCTGTTTTTT. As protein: CASSLRTSGATGELFF.

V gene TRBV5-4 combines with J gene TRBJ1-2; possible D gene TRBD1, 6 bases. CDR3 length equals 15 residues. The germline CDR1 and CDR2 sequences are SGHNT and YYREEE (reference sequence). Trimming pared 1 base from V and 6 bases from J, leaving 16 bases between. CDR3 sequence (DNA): TGTGCCAGCAGCTTGTCCGGCAGGGGCCGGGATGGCTACACCTTC. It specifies CASSLSGRGRDGYTF.

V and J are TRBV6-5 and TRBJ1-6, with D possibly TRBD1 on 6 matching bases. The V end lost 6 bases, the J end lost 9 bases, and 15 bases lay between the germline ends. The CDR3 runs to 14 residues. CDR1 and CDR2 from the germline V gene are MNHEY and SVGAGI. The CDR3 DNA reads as TGTGCCAGCAGGGCCACAGGGAACGGTTCACCCCTCCACTTT. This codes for CASRATGNGSPLHF.

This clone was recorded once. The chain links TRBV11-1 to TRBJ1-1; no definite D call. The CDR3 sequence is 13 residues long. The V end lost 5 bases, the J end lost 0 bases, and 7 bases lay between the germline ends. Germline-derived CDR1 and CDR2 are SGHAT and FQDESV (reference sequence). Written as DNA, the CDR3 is TGTGCCAGCAGCGATCAGTTGAACACTGAAGCTTTCTTT. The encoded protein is CASSDQLNTEAFF.

The CDR3 DNA reads TGTGCCAGCAGCTACGGCCAACGGGGTACTGAAGCTTTCTTT. It specifies CASSYGQRGTEAFF. J is TRBJ1-1 and V is TRBV6-5; D is ambiguous. This CDR3 comprises 14 residues. The V gene lost 6 bases and the J gene lost 5 bases, with 16 bases spanning the gap. The germline CDR1 and CDR2 sequences are MNHEY and SVGAGI.

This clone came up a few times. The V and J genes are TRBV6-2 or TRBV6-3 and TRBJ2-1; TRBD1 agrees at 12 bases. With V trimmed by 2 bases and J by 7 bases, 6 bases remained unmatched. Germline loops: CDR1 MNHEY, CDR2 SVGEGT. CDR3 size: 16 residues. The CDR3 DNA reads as TGTGCCAGCAGTTACATGCCGGGACAGGGGGCAAATGAGCAGTTCTTC. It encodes CASSYMPGQGANEQFF.

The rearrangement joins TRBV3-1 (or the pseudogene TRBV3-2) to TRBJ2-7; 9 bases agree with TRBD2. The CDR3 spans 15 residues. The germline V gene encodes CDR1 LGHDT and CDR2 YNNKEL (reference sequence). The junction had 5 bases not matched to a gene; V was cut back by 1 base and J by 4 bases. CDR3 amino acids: CASSQASSGRYEQYF. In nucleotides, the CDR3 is TGTGCCAGCAGCCAAGCGAGTAGCGGGAGATACGAGCAGTACTTC.

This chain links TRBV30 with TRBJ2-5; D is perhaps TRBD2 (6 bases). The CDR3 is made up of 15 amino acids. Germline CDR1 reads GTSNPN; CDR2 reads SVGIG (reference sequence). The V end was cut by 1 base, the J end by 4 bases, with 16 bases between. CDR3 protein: CAWSDGRSPRETQYF. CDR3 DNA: TGTGCCTGGAGTGACGGGAGAAGCCCTCGAGAGACCCAGTACTTC.

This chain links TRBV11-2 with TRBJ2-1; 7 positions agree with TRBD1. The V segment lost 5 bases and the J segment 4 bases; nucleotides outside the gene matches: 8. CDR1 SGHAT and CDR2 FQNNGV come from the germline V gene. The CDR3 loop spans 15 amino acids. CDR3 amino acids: CASSLTGTVYNEQFF. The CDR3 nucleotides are TGTGCCAGCAGCCTAACCGGGACAGTATACAATGAGCAGTTCTTC.

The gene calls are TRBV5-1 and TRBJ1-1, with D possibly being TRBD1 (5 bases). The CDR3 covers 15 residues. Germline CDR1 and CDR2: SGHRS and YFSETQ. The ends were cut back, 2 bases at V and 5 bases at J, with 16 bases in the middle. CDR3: CASSLSQGLGTEAFF. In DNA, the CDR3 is TGCGCCAGCAGCTTATCTCAGGGTCTGGGGACTGAAGCTTTCTTT.

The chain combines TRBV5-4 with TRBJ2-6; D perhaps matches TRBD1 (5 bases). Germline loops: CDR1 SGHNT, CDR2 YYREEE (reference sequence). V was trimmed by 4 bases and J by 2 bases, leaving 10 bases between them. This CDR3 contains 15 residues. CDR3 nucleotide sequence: TGTGCCAGCAGCCCGCAGGGTGCTGGGGCCAACGTCCTGACTTTC. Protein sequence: CASSPQGAGANVLTF.

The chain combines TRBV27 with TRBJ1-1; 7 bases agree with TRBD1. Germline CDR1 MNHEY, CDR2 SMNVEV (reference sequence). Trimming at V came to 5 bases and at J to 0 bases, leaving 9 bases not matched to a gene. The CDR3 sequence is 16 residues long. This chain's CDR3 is CASSKDYRGMNTEAFF. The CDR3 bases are TGTGCCAGCAGTAAAGACTACAGGGGTATGAACACTGAAGCTTTCTTT.

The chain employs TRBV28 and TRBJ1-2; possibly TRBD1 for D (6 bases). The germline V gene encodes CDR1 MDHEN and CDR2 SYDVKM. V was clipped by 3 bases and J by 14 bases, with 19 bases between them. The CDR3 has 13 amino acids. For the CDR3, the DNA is TGTGCCAGCAGTTTGGGGGCGACACTGTCACGAACCTTC. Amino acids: CASSLGATLSRTF.

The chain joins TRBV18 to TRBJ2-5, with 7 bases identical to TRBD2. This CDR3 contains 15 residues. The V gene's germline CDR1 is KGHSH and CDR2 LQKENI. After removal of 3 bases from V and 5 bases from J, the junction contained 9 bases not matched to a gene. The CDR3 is CASSPEVGGMETQYF. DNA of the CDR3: TGTGCCAGCTCACCGGAGGTGGGAGGGATGGAGACCCAGTACTTC.

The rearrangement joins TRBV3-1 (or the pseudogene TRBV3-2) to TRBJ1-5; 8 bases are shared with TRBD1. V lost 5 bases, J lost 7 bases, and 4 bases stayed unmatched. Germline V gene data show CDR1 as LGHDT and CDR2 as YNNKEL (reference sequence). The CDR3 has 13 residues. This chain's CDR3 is CASSSGQGQPQHF. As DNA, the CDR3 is TGTGCCAGCAGCAGTGGACAGGGACAGCCCCAGCATTTT.

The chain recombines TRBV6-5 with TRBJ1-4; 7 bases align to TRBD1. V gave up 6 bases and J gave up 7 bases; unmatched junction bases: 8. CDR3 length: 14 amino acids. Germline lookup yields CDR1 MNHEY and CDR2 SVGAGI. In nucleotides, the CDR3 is TGTGCCAGCAGGGAGGGGGCCGGGAGTGAAAAACTGTTTTTT. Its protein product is CASREGAGSEKLFF.

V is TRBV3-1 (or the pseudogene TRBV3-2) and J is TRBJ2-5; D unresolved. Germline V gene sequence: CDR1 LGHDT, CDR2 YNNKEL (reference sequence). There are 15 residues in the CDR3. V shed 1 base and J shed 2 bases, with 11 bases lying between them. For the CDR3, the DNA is TGTGCCAGCAGCCAAGGTTTCTTGGAGCAAGAGACCCAGTACTTC. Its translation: CASSQGFLEQETQYF.

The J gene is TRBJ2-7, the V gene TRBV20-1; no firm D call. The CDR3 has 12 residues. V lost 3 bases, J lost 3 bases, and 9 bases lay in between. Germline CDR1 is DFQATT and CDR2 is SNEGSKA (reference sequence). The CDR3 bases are TGCAGTGCTAGTGGTCCTAACTACGAGCAGTACTTC. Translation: CSASGPNYEQYF.

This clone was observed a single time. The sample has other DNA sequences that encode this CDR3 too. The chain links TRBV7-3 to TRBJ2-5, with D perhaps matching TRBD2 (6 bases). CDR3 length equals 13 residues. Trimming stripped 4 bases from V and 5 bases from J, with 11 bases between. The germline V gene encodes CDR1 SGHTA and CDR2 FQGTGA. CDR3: CASSSWGGETQYF. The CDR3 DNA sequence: TGTGCCAGCAGCTCCTGGGGAGGTGAGACCCAGTACTTC.

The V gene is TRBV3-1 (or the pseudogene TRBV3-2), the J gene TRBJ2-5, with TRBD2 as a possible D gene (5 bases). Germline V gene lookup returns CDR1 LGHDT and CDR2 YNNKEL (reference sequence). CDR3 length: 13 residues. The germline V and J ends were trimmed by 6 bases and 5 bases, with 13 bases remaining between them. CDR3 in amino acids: CASRLGGLETQYF. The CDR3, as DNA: TGTGCCAGCAGACTAGGCGGTTTGGAGACCCAGTACTTC.

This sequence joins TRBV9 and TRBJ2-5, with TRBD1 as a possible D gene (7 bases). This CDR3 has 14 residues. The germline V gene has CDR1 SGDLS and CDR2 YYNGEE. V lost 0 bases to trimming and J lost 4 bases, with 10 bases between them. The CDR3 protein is CASSVGQGGETQYF. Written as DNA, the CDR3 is TGTGCCAGCAGCGTAGGGCAGGGGGGAGAGACCCAGTACTTC.

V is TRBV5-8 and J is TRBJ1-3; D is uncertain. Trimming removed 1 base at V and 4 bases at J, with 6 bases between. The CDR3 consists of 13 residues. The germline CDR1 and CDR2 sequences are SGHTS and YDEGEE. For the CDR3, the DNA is TGTGCCAGCAGCTTGCTGACAGGAAACACCATATATTTT. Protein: CASSLLTGNTIYF.

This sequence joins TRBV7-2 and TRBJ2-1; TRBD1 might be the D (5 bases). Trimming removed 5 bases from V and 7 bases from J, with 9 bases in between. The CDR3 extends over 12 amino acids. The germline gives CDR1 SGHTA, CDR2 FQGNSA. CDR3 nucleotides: TGTGCCAGCAGCCTATGGACAAATGAGCAGTTCTTC. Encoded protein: CASSLWTNEQFF.

The CDR3 sequence is CASSEEASSYNEQFF. The CDR3 nucleotides read TGTGCCAGCAGTGAAGAAGCAAGCTCCTACAATGAGCAGTTCTTC. The chain has TRBV2 and TRBJ2-1; no definite D call. Trimming removed 1 base at V and 0 bases at J, with 7 bases between. Germline lookup yields CDR1 SNHLY and CDR2 FYNNEI. CDR3 length: 15 amino acids.

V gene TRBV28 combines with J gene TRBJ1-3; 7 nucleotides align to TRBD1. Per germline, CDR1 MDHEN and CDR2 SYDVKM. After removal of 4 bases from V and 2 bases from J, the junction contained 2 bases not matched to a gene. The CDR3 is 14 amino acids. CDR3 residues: CASSSTGPGNTIYF. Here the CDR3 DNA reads TGTGCCAGCAGTTCGACAGGGCCTGGAAACACCATATATTTT.

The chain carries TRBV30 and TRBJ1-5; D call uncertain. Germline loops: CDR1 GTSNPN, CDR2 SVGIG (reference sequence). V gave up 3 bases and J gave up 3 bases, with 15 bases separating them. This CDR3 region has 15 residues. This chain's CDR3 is CAWRSSGTNNQPQHF. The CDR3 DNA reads TGTGCCTGGAGATCGTCAGGTACCAACAATCAGCCCCAGCATTTT.

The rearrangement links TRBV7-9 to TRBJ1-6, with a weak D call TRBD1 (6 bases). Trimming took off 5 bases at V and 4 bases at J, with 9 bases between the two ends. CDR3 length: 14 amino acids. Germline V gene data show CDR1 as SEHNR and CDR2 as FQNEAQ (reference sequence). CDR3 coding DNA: TGTGCCAGCAGCGCAGGACAGTATAATTCACCCCTCCACTTT. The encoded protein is CASSAGQYNSPLHF.

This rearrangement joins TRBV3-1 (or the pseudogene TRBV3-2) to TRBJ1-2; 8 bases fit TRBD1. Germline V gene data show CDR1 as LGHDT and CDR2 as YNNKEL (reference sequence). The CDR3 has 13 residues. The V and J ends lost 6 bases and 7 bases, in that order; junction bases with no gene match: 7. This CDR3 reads CASRLGQDSGYTF. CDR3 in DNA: TGTGCCAGCAGACTGGGACAGGATAGTGGCTACACCTTC.